This T cell receptor (beta chain) stems from a study of blood T cell repertoires in COVID-19 (dated by TCRdb to the early 2020s). With respect to the entire study: Samples from collaborators originated in the United States, Italy and Spain and spanned both the acute and convalescent phases of COVID-19. The material from the prospective study consisted of cDNA or gDNA derived from T cells, B-cell-depleted T cells, or PBMCs. Where available, HLA class I and class II types were taken from metadata supplied by the sample provider and were not determined by assay-based typing. The dataset comprised deeply sampled blood TCRbeta repertoires from subjects exposed to, actively infected with, or recovered from COVID-19. The repertoires were made available in a free public database intended to serve as a resource for research on the immune response to SARS-CoV-2. Sample metadata almost always included a de-identified subject ID, COVID-19 status, age in years and sex. Samples came from the ongoing ImmuneRACE study (first 160 participants) plus 1,254 subjects from 6 global collaborators. Overall results and qualifications from the work: The quantity of clinical and demographic metadata differed by source and by participant and was supplied without curation.

A remark on this clone: This clone's antigen is unknown. No base qualities exist here, and no much larger clone lies one base off it.

Whole blood was collected in K2EDTA tubes by collaborating institutions according to the institutions' own protocols. For TCRbeta analysis, collaborators shipped samples in one of three forms: frozen whole blood, isolated PBMCs, or DNA extracted from either of those sample types. TCRbeta CDR3 regions were amplified from genomic DNA by means of the immunoSEQ Assay, a bias-controlled multiplex PCR. Processing in the source paper ran as follows. Within the assay, amplification of reference gene primers was used to estimate how many nucleated cells each sample contained. To quantify the absolute abundance of each unique TCRbeta CDR3 rearrangement, sequence reads were collapsed and filtered. For each sample, productive Simpson clonality was calculated as the square root of Simpson's diversity index over productive rearrangements. Here the immuneACCESS table is served through TCRdb, limited to in-frame sequences with V and J called. Missing clones are a known gap in these copies; in checked studies unresolved V genes cover under half, and the rest lacks a known reason. V and J calls and clone size are given by that table; D and trimming were obtained from the DNA. Here the sample has about 160,000 clones; approximately 90% occur a single time. The ten largest clones capture about 2.3% of the sample.

In the germline V gene (reference sequence), CDR1 corresponds to SGHNT and CDR2 to YYREEE. The CDR3 numbers 16 residues from cysteine through phenylalanine. This entry keeps only the CDR3 DNA: 48 bases, framed from base 1. From V the trimming removes 4 bases and from J it removes 8 bases, while the gene matches leave 17 bases of the junction unaccounted for. This sequence uses TRBV5-4 and TRBJ1-2; the junction holds 7 bases that match TRBD1. The source material was peripheral blood. This sequence was found in a man younger than 35 with acute or convalescent COVID-19. The CDR3 protein: CASSTSERPGGRGYTF. The nucleotides are TGTGCCAGCAGCACCTCGGAAAGACCAGGGGGGCGGGGCTACACCTTC.